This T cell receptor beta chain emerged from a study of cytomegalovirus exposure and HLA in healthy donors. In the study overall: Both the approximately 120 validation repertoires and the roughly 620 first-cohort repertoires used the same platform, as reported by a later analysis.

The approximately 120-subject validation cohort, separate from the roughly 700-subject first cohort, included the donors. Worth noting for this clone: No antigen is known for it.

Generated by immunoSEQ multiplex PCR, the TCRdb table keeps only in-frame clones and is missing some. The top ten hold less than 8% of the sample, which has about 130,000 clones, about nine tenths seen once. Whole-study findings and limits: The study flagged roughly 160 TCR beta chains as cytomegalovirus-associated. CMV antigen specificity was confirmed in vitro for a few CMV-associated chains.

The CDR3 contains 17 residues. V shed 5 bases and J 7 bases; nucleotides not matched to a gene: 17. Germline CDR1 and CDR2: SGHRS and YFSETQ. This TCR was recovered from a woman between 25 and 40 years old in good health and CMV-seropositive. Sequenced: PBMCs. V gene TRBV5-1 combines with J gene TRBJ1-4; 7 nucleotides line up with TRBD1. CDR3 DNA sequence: TGCGCCAGCAGAGACGTACTTGTAGGGGGCGAGGGTGAAAAACTGTTTTTT. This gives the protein CASRDVLVGGEGEKLFF.